This entry lists 2 T cell receptor beta chains sequenced from one sample in a study of blood T cell repertoires in COVID-19 (TCRdb year 2020). The protocol used for the library was the immunoSEQ multiplex PCR assay. Sourced from immuneACCESS, this table was stored by TCRdb with only in-frame sequences that have V and J called. A share of the clones is absent; for the studies checked, an unresolved V gene accounts for under half, and the remainder has no known explanation. The sample yields over 80,000 clones; about 80% were counted once. The ten largest clones add up to about 9.3% of the sample. Sequences were obtained from peripheral blood. Receptors were obtained from a woman in her seventies with acute or convalescent COVID-19.

The chain carries TRBV2 and TRBJ2-5, with D tentatively TRBD2 (5 bases). Germline lookup yields CDR1 SNHLY and CDR2 FYNNEI. The CDR3 spans 14 residues. The V end lost 6 bases, the J end lost 5 bases, and 16 bases lay between the germline ends. CDR3 nucleotide sequence: TGTGCCAGCAGGGAGCGGTTCCTCTCGGAGACCCAGTACTTC. It codes for CASRERFLSETQYF.

V usage is TRBV5-4 and J usage is TRBJ2-7, with D possibly matching TRBD1 (6 bases). V dropped 0 bases and J dropped 1 base, with 8 bases sitting between them. In germline, CDR1 is SGHNT, CDR2 YYREEE (reference sequence). CDR3 length equals 14 residues. CDR3 coding DNA: TGTGCCAGCAGCTTGGATAGGGGGTCCTACGAGCAGTACTTC. Translated: CASSLDRGSYEQYF.